Sequencing of this T cell receptor beta chain was carried out in a study of molecular identifiers for immune sequencing clone quantification. This clonotype was detected many times. As yet, its antigen is unknown. Each CDR3 protein gets one entry after TCRdb re-called the PCR reads with MiXCR. The sample shows about 640,000 distinct CDR3 sequences, just under 20% of them seen only once. V was clipped by 2 bases and J by 5 bases, with 10 bases between them. Germline V gives CDR1 SGHRS, CDR2 YFSETQ. This CDR3 comprises 13 residues. Study conclusions and caveats: Sizes of highly expanded clones could be underestimated through identical TCRs sharing a barcode.

The clonotype originates from a human donor in good health. Some libraries in this study had Jurkat cell RNA spiked in. Sample: naive CD8+ T cells from blood, with Jurkat cell RNA spiked in. The subset denotes: FACS-sorted CD8+CD4-CCR7+CD45RA+ naive T cells. The chain has TRBV5-1 and TRBJ1-1; D may be TRBD1 (5 bases). The CDR3 reads CASSFIAGTEAFF. The CDR3 DNA reads as TGCGCCAGCAGCTTCATTGCAGGGACTGAAGCTTTCTTT.